The rows below give T cell receptor beta chains drawn from one sample of a study of shared clonotypes between healthy human individuals. TCRdb's copy holds only in-frame clones and misses some; the assay was immunoSEQ multiplex PCR. In the table there are some 95,000 clones, around 67% of which are singletons. Sequencing was performed on memory CD8+ T cells sorted from blood. The receptor set was obtained from a man aged 30-40 years in good health. Each CDR3 is given with its conserved first and last residue. A D gene is named only where the DNA matches it firmly. Clone size is stated in some rows and not others, as once, few, many or a class when expanded.

v_gene,abundance,j_gene,d_gene,CDR3aa,CDR3nt
TRBV6-5,NA,TRBJ2-7,NA,CASSEVYRQYF,TGTGCCAGCAGTGAAGTGTATAGGCAGTACTTC
TRBV27,NA,TRBJ2-1,TRBD2,CASSRTSDEQFF,TGTGCCAGCAGCAGGACTAGCGATGAGCAGTTCTTC
TRBV5-1,NA,TRBJ2-3,NA,CASSLDSWGTDTQYF,TGCGCCAGCAGCTTGGATTCCTGGGGCACAGATACGCAGTATTTT
TRBV7-6,NA,TRBJ2-7,TRBD2,CASSPSPGLAYEQYF,TGTGCCAGCAGCCCCTCCCCGGGACTAGCCTACGAGCAGTACTTC
TRBV6-4,NA,TRBJ2-5,NA,CASSKFRGGVETQYF,TGTGCCAGCAGCAAGTTTCGAGGGGGTGTGGAGACCCAGTACTTC
TRBV27,NA,TRBJ1-4,NA,CASSLKGGTPLNEKLFF,TGTGCCAGCAGTTTAAAAGGGGGGACACCACTTAATGAAAAACTGTTTTTT
TRBV5-6,NA,TRBJ1-1,NA,CASSLGGNTEAFF,TGTGCCAGCAGCTTAGGGGGGAACACTGAAGCTTTCTTT
TRBV5-5,once,TRBJ2-1,TRBD2,CASSWGLAGAVNEQFF,TGTGCCAGCAGCTGGGGACTAGCGGGAGCTGTCAATGAGCAGTTCTTC
TRBV6-1,NA,TRBJ2-5,NA,CASSKAGSETQYF,TGTGCCAGCAGTAAAGCAGGGTCTGAGACCCAGTACTTC
TRBV29-1,NA,TRBJ2-5,NA,CSVERVTGMGETQYF,TGCAGCGTTGAGAGGGTGACGGGAATGGGAGAGACCCAGTACTTC
TRBV7-9,NA,TRBJ2-1,NA,CASSLVRGFDEQFF,TGTGCCAGCAGCTTAGTTCGGGGGTTCGATGAGCAGTTCTTC
TRBV18,NA,TRBJ2-7,NA,CASSLGQHEQYF,TGTGCCAGCTCACTCGGCCAGCACGAGCAGTACTTC
TRBV5-1,NA,TRBJ1-2,NA,CASSLGTVDGYTF,TGCGCCAGCAGCTTGGGGACAGTAGATGGCTACACCTTC
TRBV19,many,TRBJ1-1,NA,CASSIWNMNTEAFF,TGTGCCAGTAGTATTTGGAACATGAACACTGAAGCTTTCTTT
TRBV11-2,many,TRBJ1-1,NA,CASSLVGVDEAFF,TGTGCCAGCAGCTTAGTAGGGGTTGATGAAGCTTTCTTT